Below, 14 T cell receptor beta chains from the same sample are listed, as sequenced in a study of identical twins. MiXCR was run by TCRdb on the 5' RACE reads, yielding one entry per CDR3 protein. The data show approximately 210,000 distinct CDR3 sequences, with about a tenth seen just once and around 5% held by the top ten. Sequencing was carried out using memory (CD45RO+) T cells sorted from blood. These receptors all stem from a woman aged 18-30 years in good health.

This clonotype showed up just a few times. One end of the junction varies from germline; a read error may be responsible. V gene TRBV7-7 combines with J gene TRBJ2-5; D is possibly TRBD2 (6 bases). Germline loops: CDR1 SSHAT, CDR2 FNYEAQ (reference sequence). CDR3 size: 14 residues. DNA of the CDR3: TGTGCTAGCAGCTTTGACGGGAGCCAAGAGACCCAGTACTTC. It codes for CASSFDGSQETQYF.

The chain couples TRBV20-1 to TRBJ1-4; D gene ambiguous. V was trimmed by 5 bases and J by 4 bases, leaving 8 bases between them. The CDR3 loop spans 12 amino acids. CDR1 DFQATT and CDR2 SNEGSKA come from the germline V gene (reference sequence). This chain's CDR3 is CSARGHNEKLFF. Written as DNA, the CDR3 is TGCAGTGCTCGCGGGCATAATGAAAAACTGTTTTTT.

This clonotype has a handful of counts. The chain combines TRBV9 with TRBJ2-3; 14 bases are a match to TRBD2. CDR1 SGDLS and CDR2 YYNGEE come from the germline V gene. The V segment lost 3 bases and the J segment 1 base; nucleotides outside the gene matches: 7. CDR3 length equals 18 residues. The CDR3 DNA reads TGTGCCAGCAGCGCAGGGACTAGCGGGAGCTTGGGCACAGATACGCAGTATTTT. It is translated as CASSAGTSGSLGTDTQYF.

This clonotype was detected a few times. The rearrangement links TRBV20-1 to TRBJ1-1, with unresolved D. Germline CDR1 DFQATT, CDR2 SNEGSKA (reference sequence). The CDR3 totals 12 residues. V lost 5 bases and J 1 base, leaving 8 bases between the germline ends. The CDR3 sequence is CSAVGPNTEAFF. In DNA form, the CDR3 reads TGCAGTGCTGTCGGGCCGAACACTGAAGCTTTCTTT.

This clonotype was observed a handful of times. CDR3 protein: CSAGLAGTITDTQYF. The CDR3 bases are TGCAGTGCAGGCCTAGCGGGAACCATCACAGATACGCAGTATTTT. The V gene is TRBV20-1, the J gene TRBJ2-3; 9 nucleotides align to TRBD2. Trimming removed 6 bases from V and 2 bases from J; junction bases left unmatched: 9. Germline lookup yields CDR1 DFQATT and CDR2 SNEGSKA (reference sequence). This CDR3 region has 15 residues.

This clonotype came up many times. This chain links TRBV9 with TRBJ1-1; the D gene is possibly TRBD1 (6 bases). The length of the CDR3 is 15 residues. V lost 3 bases to trimming and J lost 2 bases, with 14 bases between them. CDR1 is SGDLS and CDR2 is YYNGEE in the germline V gene. The CDR3 here is CASSEHRAGNTEAFF. DNA for the CDR3: TGTGCCAGCAGCGAACACAGGGCGGGAAACACTGAAGCTTTCTTT.

This clonotype was found a few times. CDR3 DNA: TGTGCCAGCAGTTACTGGGGACACTACGAGCAGTACTTC. Translation: CASSYWGHYEQYF. The chain couples TRBV6-2 or TRBV6-3 to TRBJ2-7; maybe TRBD1 (6 bases). Trimming stripped 1 base from V and 3 bases from J, with 7 bases between. The CDR3 totals 13 residues. Germline lookup yields CDR1 MNHEY and CDR2 SVGEGT.

The chain couples TRBV7-2 to TRBJ1-1; D gene unclear. V was trimmed by 3 bases and J by 3 bases, leaving 8 bases between them. Germline-derived CDR1 and CDR2 are SGHTA and FQGNSA. The CDR3 consists of 13 residues. The CDR3 is CASSFTRDTEAFF. In DNA, the CDR3 is TGTGCCAGCAGCTTTACACGGGACACTGAAGCTTTCTTT.

This clonotype appeared a few times. This chain joins TRBV29-1 and TRBJ1-1, with D possibly being TRBD1 (5 bases). Deletions cut 5 bases from V and 3 bases from J, with 16 bases between. The CDR3 runs to 14 residues. Germline V CDR1 and CDR2: SQVTM, ANQGSEA. Here the CDR3 reads CSVNVRGWDTEAFF. CDR3 coding DNA: TGCAGCGTTAACGTGAGGGGTTGGGACACTGAAGCTTTCTTT.

This chain uses TRBV28 with TRBJ2-1; D gene uncertain. The germline CDR1 and CDR2 sequences are MDHEN and SYDVKM. V lost 1 base to trimming and J lost 10 bases, with 5 bases between them. The CDR3 has 11 amino acids. CDR3 bases: TGTGCCAGCAGTTTATCCAGGGAGCAGTTCTTC. This gives the protein CASSLSREQFF.

This clonotype has just a few counts. This chain links TRBV5-1 with TRBJ2-5; D gene ambiguous. This CDR3 is built from 13 residues. V dropped 1 base and J dropped 3 bases, with 7 bases sitting between them. Germline V CDR1 and CDR2: SGHRS, YFSETQ. For the CDR3, the DNA is TGCGCCAGCAGCTTGCGATGGGAAGAGACCCAGTACTTC. This codes for CASSLRWEETQYF.

The chain couples TRBV18 to TRBJ2-3; no clear D gene. The CDR3 runs 14 residues. V shed 1 base and J shed 6 bases, with 11 bases lying between them. Germline assignment: CDR1 KGHSH and CDR2 LQKENI. The CDR3 DNA reads as TGTGCCAGCTCACCACTTGGTACCGGGGATACGCAGTATTTT. Translated, it gives CASSPLGTGDTQYF.

There are many counts of this clonotype. The V gene is TRBV9, the J gene TRBJ2-3; D may be TRBD1 or TRBD2 (6 bases each). Trimming stripped 0 bases from V and 6 bases from J, with 14 bases between. This CDR3 has 15 amino acids. Germline V gives CDR1 SGDLS, CDR2 YYNGEE. CDR3 coding DNA: TGTGCCAGCAGCGTAGGGGGGGCTGGAGCGGATACGCAGTATTTT. As protein: CASSVGGAGADTQYF.

The table lists this clonotype with many counts. The V call is TRBV7-2, the J call TRBJ2-2, with TRBD2 matching over 12 bases. The CDR3 loop spans 16 amino acids. The trim removed 0 bases at V and 5 bases at J, leaving 1 base unmatched. Germline-derived CDR1 and CDR2 are SGHTA and FQGNSA. In DNA, the CDR3 is TGTGCCAGCAGCTTAGCAACTAGCGGGAGGACCGGGGAGCTGTTTTTT. It specifies CASSLATSGRTGELFF.